The subject of this entry is one T cell receptor (beta chain). Its cognate antigen has yet to be identified. No base quality values were provided; no much bigger clone lies one nucleotide off. These data are taken from a study of tumor-infiltrating lymphocytes in oesophageal squamous cell carcinoma (dated by TCRdb to 2016 to 2017). The library was built by means of PCR. TCRdb shows the sequencer as Illumina HiSeq 2000. TCRdb cleaned the public reads at Q25 with fastp, built clones with MiXCR and kept in-frame beta chains. Each entry merges the rows of one CDR3 protein and shows their most common DNA and genes. The sample includes 21,000 or so distinct CDR3 sequences, with 35% to 40% observed a single time. The ten largest account for 37% of the sample. Sample: esophageal tumor tissue. The receptor was isolated from a male donor with esophageal squamous cell carcinoma.

The nucleotide sequence is given as TGTGCCAGCAGCTCAAACCCCGACAGTCCCTCCTACAATGAGCAGTTCTTC. This sequence encodes CASSSNPDSPSYNEQFF. This chain joins TRBV7-2 to TRBJ2-1, and possibly TRBD1, on 5 matching bases. CDR1 SGHTA and CDR2 FQGNSA were looked up in the germline V gene. V drops 4 bases and J drops 0 bases, leaving 16 bases in between. The CDR3, from cysteine to phenylalanine, totals 17 residues. The CDR3 DNA has 51 bases and is translated from base 1.